The rows below give T cell receptor beta chains drawn from one sample of a study of blood T cell repertoires in COVID-19. The protocol was immunoSEQ multiplex PCR, while the TCRdb copy is restricted to in-frame clones and leaves out a portion. There are some 200,000 clones in the sample; about 85% occur only once, and less than 20% lies in the top ten. The specimen was peripheral blood. The source is a woman aged 80 or over with active or convalescent COVID-19. CDR3s include the opening cysteine and the closing phenylalanine or tryptophan. A D gene is named only where the DNA matches it firmly. The size of a clone is reported for some rows only, either as once, few or many, or as a class for expanded clones.

D,J,size,V,DNA,CDR3
TRBD2,TRBJ2-1,NA,TRBV6-5,TGTGCCAGCAGTTCTCATAGCGGGAGGCCTTACAATGAGCAGTTCTTC,CASSSHSGRPYNEQFF
NA,TRBJ2-5,NA,TRBV7-9,TGTGCCAGCAGCCCGGGGACACTTCAAGAGACCCAGTACTTC,CASSPGTLQETQYF
TRBD1,TRBJ1-1,NA,TRBV28,TGTGCCAGTTACAGGGGGAACACTGAAGCTTTCTTT,CASYRGNTEAFF
NA,TRBJ2-5,NA,TRBV6-2/TRBV6-3,TGTGCCAGCAGCTTTAGAGTCGGGACTCCCAGACAAGAGACCCAGTACTTC,CASSFRVGTPRQETQYF
NA,TRBJ1-5,few,TRBV19,TGTGCCAGTAGTATAGACCATCAGGCTTATAGCAATCAGCCCCAGCATTTT,CASSIDHQAYSNQPQHF
TRBD1,TRBJ1-6,NA,TRBV7-9,TGTGCCAGCAGTTCCGGGACAGGGGGCGCCGCAAGAAATTCACCCCTCCACTTT,CASSSGTGGAARNSPLHF
NA,TRBJ2-1,few,TRBV28,TGTGCCAGCAGTAGTACAGGGCTCGATGAGCAGTTCTTC,CASSSTGLDEQFF
NA,TRBJ1-3,NA,TRBV5-1,TGCGCCAGCAGCTTGGAGGAGGGGTACTCTGGAAACACCATATATTTT,CASSLEEGYSGNTIYF
NA,TRBJ2-3,NA,TRBV4-3,TGCGCCAGCAGCCAAGTTGGCGGGAAAGTTACGCAGTATTTT,CASSQVGGKVTQYF
TRBD1,TRBJ1-6,NA,TRBV5-6,TGTGCCAGCAGCTTGGGTGGGACAGCCATTTCACCCCTCCACTTT,CASSLGGTAISPLHF
TRBD1,TRBJ1-5,NA,TRBV7-8,TGTGCCAGCAGCCTGGACAGGGTCGATCAGCCCCAGCATTTT,CASSLDRVDQPQHF
NA,TRBJ2-5,NA,TRBV9,TGTGCCAGCAGCGCTTACCAGGGGACGGAGACCCAGTACTTC,CASSAYQGTETQYF
NA,TRBJ1-2,NA,TRBV5-1,TGCGCCAGCAGCCCCCAGGGAATGAACTATGGCTACACCTTC,CASSPQGMNYGYTF
TRBD1,TRBJ1-2,NA,TRBV7-2,TGTGCCACCACGGACAGGAACTATGGCTACACCTTC,CATTDRNYGYTF
NA,TRBJ2-5,once,TRBV15,TGTGCCACCAGCAGAGTTTTGTTCAGGGAGACCCAGTACTTC,CATSRVLFRETQYF
NA,TRBJ2-1,once,TRBV5-4,TGTGCCAGCAGCTCCCAGTATGGGGGGGGCCTTAATGAGCAGTTCTTC,CASSSQYGGGLNEQFF
TRBD2,TRBJ2-5,NA,TRBV5-4,TGTGCCAGCAGCTTGGGGACTAGCGGGGAAGAGACCCAGTACTTC,CASSLGTSGEETQYF
NA,TRBJ2-7,NA,TRBV5-1,TGCGCCAGCAGCTTGGAGCCGGGGGGCACCTACGAGCAGTACTTC,CASSLEPGGTYEQYF
TRBD1,TRBJ1-2,NA,TRBV6-5,TGTGCCAGCACATTTGACAGGGATCAAGGCTATGGCTACACCTTC,CASTFDRDQGYGYTF
TRBD1,TRBJ2-7,NA,TRBV7-9,TGTGCCAGCAGCCGACAGGGGGACTACGAGCAGTACTTC,CASSRQGDYEQYF
TRBD2,TRBJ2-1,NA,TRBV5-4,TGTGCCAGCAGCTTAAGAGTTGGGCTAGCGGAGGGTGAGCAGTTCTTC,CASSLRVGLAEGEQFF
TRBD1,TRBJ2-2,NA,TRBV6-4,TGTGCCAGCAGCGCCGGGACAGAGGTCTACGGGGTAACCGGGGAGCTGTTTTTT,CASSAGTEVYGVTGELFF
NA,TRBJ2-3,NA,TRBV9,TGTGCCAGCAGCGTAGGGGGGCTAGCTGACTTCACAGATACGCAGTATTTT,CASSVGGLADFTDTQYF
NA,TRBJ1-5,NA,TRBV3-1/TRBV3-2,TGTGCCAGCAGCCCCTTGGGCGGGGATAGCAATCAGCCCCAGCATTTT,CASSPLGGDSNQPQHF
NA,TRBJ2-5,NA,TRBV2,TGTGCCAGCAGTGGTAGCGGAGTAATGGATTACCAAGAGACCCAGTACTTC,CASSGSGVMDYQETQYF
TRBD1,TRBJ1-2,once,TRBV28,TGTGCCAGCAGCCCCCCTCCCGGGGACAGGGGGAAGCATGGCTACACCTTC,CASSPPPGDRGKHGYTF
TRBD2,TRBJ2-1,NA,TRBV7-2,TGTGCCAGCAAGCGGGACTCCTACAATGAGCAGTTCTTC,CASKRDSYNEQFF
NA,TRBJ1-2,NA,TRBV11-2,TGTGCCAGCAGCCCCCAATACGACTACTATGGCTACACCTTC,CASSPQYDYYGYTF
TRBD1,TRBJ2-5,once,TRBV14,TGTGCCAGCAGCCAACAAGACAGGGTCCAGTACTTC,CASSQQDRVQYF
TRBD1,TRBJ2-3,NA,TRBV3-1/TRBV3-2,TGTGCCAGCAGCCAAGGTACAGGGGGCACAGATACGCAGTATTTT,CASSQGTGGTDTQYF
TRBD2,TRBJ2-7,NA,TRBV19,TGTGCCAGTAGTCCCCCGGGACTAGCGGGAGCCGAGCAGTACTTC,CASSPPGLAGAEQYF
NA,TRBJ2-1,NA,TRBV7-2,TGTGCCAGCAGCTTAGATGGGAGGGAGCAGTTCTTC,CASSLDGREQFF
NA,TRBJ2-7,NA,TRBV15,TGTGCCACCAGCAGTCCGTCCGGGTCGAGAACCCAAAAAAACTACGAGCAGTACTTC,CATSSPSGSRTQKNYEQYF
TRBD2,TRBJ2-5,NA,TRBV4-3,TGCGCCAGCAGCCGGGGACTAGCGGGAGAGACCCAGTACTTC,CASSRGLAGETQYF
NA,TRBJ1-2,NA,TRBV7-2,TGTGCCAGCAGCTTCGAGGGAGGATTTGGCTACACCTTC,CASSFEGGFGYTF
NA,TRBJ1-5,NA,TRBV18,TGTGCCAGCTCACCCGACAGGATCGATAGCAATCAGCCCCAGCATTTT,CASSPDRIDSNQPQHF
TRBD2,TRBJ2-5,NA,TRBV3-1/TRBV3-2,TGTGCCAGCAGCCCCTTAAATAGCGGGACAGAGACCCAGTACTTC,CASSPLNSGTETQYF
TRBD1,TRBJ1-6,NA,TRBV19,TGTGCCAGTAGCCCCGGGACAGGGGTTAATTCACCCCTCCACTTT,CASSPGTGVNSPLHF
NA,TRBJ1-2,NA,TRBV25-1,TGTGCCAGCAGTGATAACGGGGTAGGGGGCTACACCTTC,CASSDNGVGGYTF
NA,TRBJ2-5,NA,TRBV4-3,TGCGCCAGCAGCCAACAAGGTAGCGGCCCCCAAGAGACCCAGTACTTC,CASSQQGSGPQETQYF
TRBD2,TRBJ2-5,once,TRBV5-4,TGTGCCAGCAGCTTCGGGGGAGGCGGGAGTGGGATAGAGACCCAGTACTTC,CASSFGGGGSGIETQYF
TRBD1,TRBJ1-2,NA,TRBV5-4,TGTGCCAGCAGTCGACAAACTCCGGGACAGGGCGCCTATGGCTACACCTTC,CASSRQTPGQGAYGYTF
TRBD1,TRBJ1-1,once,TRBV18,TGTGCCAGCTCACCTACGGGACAGAGAAACACTGAAGCTTTCTTT,CASSPTGQRNTEAFF
NA,TRBJ1-2,few,TRBV5-1,TGCGCCAGCAGCCCTTCGGGGGTAAGCCACTATGGCTACACCTTC,CASSPSGVSHYGYTF
NA,TRBJ1-2,NA,TRBV5-1,TGCGCCAGCAGCTTGGGACACCACGACTATGGCTACACCTTC,CASSLGHHDYGYTF